Shown below are 15 T cell receptor beta chains from a single sample sequenced in a study of control samples from healthy donors and cancer patients. The repertoire was sequenced with immunoSEQ multiplex PCR; TCRdb's copy has only in-frame clones and lacks some. Of about 170,000 clones in the sample, roughly 93% were seen once. The sequencing sample was made of blood. These receptors all stem from a woman in her sixties or seventies in good health.

The V and J genes are TRBV6-5 and TRBJ2-7; maybe TRBD1 (7 bases). This CDR3 comprises 15 residues. The germline gives CDR1 MNHEY, CDR2 SVGAGI. With 2 bases removed from V and 0 bases from J, the gap between germline ends came to 11 bases. The CDR3 sequence is CASSYRRDSSYEQYF. The CDR3 nucleotides are TGTGCCAGCAGTTACCGGAGGGACAGCTCCTACGAGCAGTACTTC.

The V call is TRBV10-3, the J call TRBJ2-5; 8 bases line up with TRBD1. The CDR3 is 13 amino acids. Germline trimming cut 4 bases from V and 5 bases from J; bases unmatched to any gene: 3. In germline, CDR1 is ENHRY, CDR2 SYGVKD. The CDR3 bases are TGTGCCATCAGTGTTGACAGGGGCGAGACCCAGTACTTC. It yields the protein CAISVDRGETQYF.

The chain employs TRBV28 and TRBJ2-5; 10 positions match TRBD2. From germline, CDR1 is MDHEN and CDR2 SYDVKM. Trimming removed 10 bases from V and 3 bases from J; junction bases left unmatched: 5. The CDR3 has 13 amino acids. Written as DNA, the CDR3 is TGTGCCAATAGCGGGGGGCAAGAAGAGACCCAGTACTTC. Its translation is CANSGGQEETQYF.

In its sample, this clone was seen a few times. The gene calls are TRBV3-1 (or the pseudogene TRBV3-2) and TRBJ1-1, with 7 bases aligning to TRBD1. V lost 4 bases and J lost 4; bases outside the gene matches: 12. The CDR3 totals 16 residues. CDR1 is LGHDT, CDR2 YNNKEL, per germline (reference sequence). The CDR3 region has the DNA TGTGCCAGCAGCCGTACGAAGGGGGCTCTTATCACTGAAGCTTTCTTT. It encodes CASSRTKGALITEAFF.

This clone was counted only a few times. J is TRBJ1-3 and V is TRBV4-1; D perhaps matches TRBD1 (5 bases). Trimming shortened V by 8 bases and J by 0 bases, and 11 bases separated the two germline ends. This CDR3 is 14 amino acids long. CDR1 and CDR2 from the germline V gene are MGHRA and YSYEKL. CDR3: CASGGLTSGNTIYF. The DNA for the CDR3 is TGCGCCAGCGGGGGACTGACCTCTGGAAACACCATATATTTT.

The genes are TRBV7-9 and TRBJ2-2; no firm D call. CDR1 and CDR2 (germline): SEHNR, FQNEAQ (reference sequence). V was trimmed by 3 bases and J by 6 bases, leaving 8 bases between them. The CDR3 is 13 residues long. The CDR3 DNA sequence: TGTGCCAGCAGCTTTTCACGTTCCGGGGAGCTGTTTTTT. Encoded protein: CASSFSRSGELFF.

The V gene is TRBV11-1, the J gene TRBJ1-2; D remains unclear. Per the germline V gene, CDR1 is SGHAT and CDR2 is FQDESV (reference sequence). V was cut by 5 bases and J by 6 bases, with 16 bases left in between. The CDR3 is 14 amino acids. DNA for the CDR3: TGTGCCAGCAGCGGTAGGGCGGAAGGACATGGCTACACCTTC. This translates into CASSGRAEGHGYTF.

V usage is TRBV19 and J usage is TRBJ1-6; D call uncertain. CDR1 LNHDA and CDR2 SQIVND come from the germline V gene (reference sequence). The V end was cut by 8 bases, the J end by 5 bases, with 16 bases between. The CDR3 runs to 15 residues. In nucleotides, the CDR3 is TGTGCCAGTGCCTTAAGTGTCCAAGATAATTCACCCCTCCACTTT. Protein product: CASALSVQDNSPLHF.

The rearrangement links TRBV7-9 to TRBJ2-3; D may be TRBD2 (7 bases). This CDR3 comprises 16 residues. V lost 5 bases and J lost 4, with 19 bases in between. Germline V gene data show CDR1 as SEHNR and CDR2 as FQNEAQ (reference sequence). DNA of the CDR3: TGTGCCAGCAGCCCCCGAAGAGGGGGGGCATCAGATACGCAGTATTTT. It is translated as CASSPRRGGASDTQYF.

The CDR3 protein is CASSLFGAGGPDTQYF. The DNA for the CDR3 is TGTGCCAGCAGCCTCTTTGGGGCGGGGGGGCCAGATACGCAGTATTTT. This sequence joins TRBV7-2 and TRBJ2-3, with 9 bases aligning to TRBD2. CDR1 SGHTA and CDR2 FQGNSA come from the germline V gene. The CDR3 spans 16 residues. With V trimmed by 5 bases and J by 4 bases, 10 bases remained unmatched.

The chain links TRBV7-6 to TRBJ1-3; D call uncertain. CDR1 is SGHVS, CDR2 FNYEAQ, per germline. The V end was cut by 5 bases, the J end by 0 bases, with 11 bases between. The CDR3 runs to 15 residues. The CDR3 region is CASSPLTPSGNTIYF. The CDR3 bases are TGTGCCAGCAGCCCCCTGACCCCCTCTGGAAACACCATATATTTT.

The CDR3 nucleotides are TGTGCCAGCAGCCTTCTTTCCGGGACGGACTACGAGCAGTACTTC. It translates to CASSLLSGTDYEQYF. The chain employs TRBV3-1 (or the pseudogene TRBV3-2) and TRBJ2-7; TRBD1 or TRBD2 may be the D gene (5 bases each). This CDR3 comprises 15 residues. The germline V gene has CDR1 LGHDT and CDR2 YNNKEL (reference sequence). V was trimmed by 4 bases and J by 3 bases, leaving 16 bases between them.

The chain employs TRBV5-6 and TRBJ1-6; D not resolved. The germline V and J ends were trimmed by 3 bases and 2 bases, with 6 bases remaining between them. Per the germline V gene, CDR1 is SGHDT and CDR2 is YYEEEE. The length of the CDR3 is 14 residues. The CDR3 DNA reads TGTGCCAGCAGCTATAGGGCCTATAATTCACCCCTCCACTTT. As protein: CASSYRAYNSPLHF. Full variable domain (outside the CDR3, taken from reference TRBV5-6 and TRBJ1-6): DAGVTQSPTHLIKTRGQQVTLRCSPKSGHDTVSWYQQALGQGPQFIFQYYEEEERQRGNFPDRFSGHQFPNYSSELNVNALLLGDSALYLCASSYRAYNSPLHFGNGTRLTVT.

This clone has just one count. This sequence joins TRBV30 and TRBJ1-5, with 7 nucleotides matching TRBD1. V lost 2 bases to trimming and J lost 4 bases; unmatched junction nucleotides: 8. Germline V lookup: CDR1 GTSNPN, CDR2 SVGIG (reference sequence). CDR3 length equals 15 residues. The CDR3 nucleotides are TGTGCCTGGAGTCCAAAGGGACAGTTTAATCAGCCCCAGCATTTT. This codes for CAWSPKGQFNQPQHF.

The V and J genes are TRBV12-5 and TRBJ1-2; a possible D gene is TRBD1 (5 bases). V was clipped by 0 bases and J by 0 bases, with 20 bases between them. The CDR3 covers 19 residues. Per germline, CDR1 LGHNT and CDR2 FRNRAP. This chain's CDR3 is CASGLVGAGQPETNYGYTF. Written as DNA, the CDR3 is TGTGCTAGTGGTTTGGTAGGGGCAGGGCAGCCCGAGACTAACTATGGCTACACCTTC. Full variable domain (outside the CDR3, taken from reference TRBV12-5 and TRBJ1-2): DARVTQTPRHKVTEMGQEVTMRCQPILGHNTVFWYRQTMMQGLELLAYFRNRAPLDDSGMPKDRFSAEMPDATLATLKIQPSEPRDSAVYFCASGLVGAGQPETNYGYTFGSGTRLTVV.